This T cell receptor beta chain was recorded in a study of cytomegalovirus exposure and HLA in healthy donors. Overall study context: Most genotyped donors, around four fifths of roughly 400, had Caucasian-associated genetic ancestry. Study-wide points: Researchers reported from a later analysis that most CMV-associated TCR beta chains appeared HLA-restricted.

The CDR3 contains 17 residues. CDR1 is SEHNR and CDR2 is FQNEAQ in the germline V gene (reference sequence). The trim removed 5 bases at V and 6 bases at J, leaving 13 bases unmatched. The primer mix had 60 Vbeta and 13 Jbeta primers. Produced via immunoSEQ multiplex PCR; TCRdb's table is partial and in-frame only. The sample consists of some 150,000 clones, approximately 79% of them appearing once. Of note for this clone: What it recognizes is unknown.

Material: PBMCs. The receptor's source is a woman aged 30 to 39 in good health and CMV-seronegative. V gene TRBV7-9 combines with J gene TRBJ1-6; the match to TRBD1 covers 7 bases. The CDR3: CASSRLPLQGFNSPLHF. CDR3 DNA: TGTGCCAGCAGCCGATTACCGCTACAGGGGTTTAATTCACCCCTCCACTTT.